One sample yielded the 6 T cell receptor beta chains listed below, sequenced in a study of T cell repertoires in cytomegalovirus infection. Each CDR3 protein is one row after TCRdb ran MiXCR on the reads. Here the sample spans more than 650,000 distinct CDR3 sequences, roughly 36% being singletons. The sequenced sample consisted of PBMCs. The receptors here all came from a human donor in good health (CMV status not recorded). Some clones in this sample may be carry-over from other donors' samples.

This clonotype was found a few times. J is TRBJ2-7 and V is TRBV6-1; D perhaps matches TRBD2 (5 bases). V gave up 11 bases and J gave up 4 bases, with 21 bases separating them. This CDR3 is built from 14 residues. Looked up from germline, CDR1 is MNHNS and CDR2 is SASEGT. DNA of the CDR3: TGTGCCGCTGGGTTGAGCGGTGACGGGTACGAGCAGTACTTC. It is translated as CAAGLSGDGYEQYF.

This chain joins TRBV24-1 and TRBJ2-3; tentative D call: TRBD2 (6 bases). The V gene's germline CDR1 is KGHDR and CDR2 SFDVKD. V was cut by 4 bases and J by 0 bases, with 13 bases left in between. There are 16 residues in the CDR3. The DNA of the CDR3 is TGTGCCACCAGTGACCCACTAGCTGCTAGCACAGATACGCAGTATTTT. Translating it yields CATSDPLAASTDTQYF.

The rearrangement joins TRBV28 to TRBJ2-1; 10 bases line up with TRBD2. The J segment lost 6 bases and the V segment lost 6 bases, leaving 2 bases of the junction unmatched. This CDR3 is built from 13 residues. Per the germline V gene, CDR1 is MDHEN and CDR2 is SYDVKM. In DNA, the CDR3 is TGTGCCAGCAGCTCTAGCGGGAGCAATGAGCAGTTCTTC. This translates into CASSSSGSNEQFF.

The genes are TRBV9 and TRBJ1-6, with 8 bases identical to TRBD1. The V segment lost 4 bases and the J segment 9 bases; nucleotides outside the gene matches: 9. Germline assignment: CDR1 SGDLS and CDR2 YYNGEE. CDR3 length equals 15 residues. The CDR3 protein is CASSPWQGASSPLHF. The CDR3 bases are TGTGCCAGCAGCCCCTGGCAGGGGGCGAGTTCACCCCTCCACTTT.

The V and J genes are TRBV19 and TRBJ1-1; D unclear. CDR3 length equals 11 residues. Germline assignment: CDR1 LNHDA and CDR2 SQIVND (reference sequence). Trimming cost V 6 bases and J 10 bases, with 12 bases left between them. This CDR3 is CASSLRTGAFF. DNA for the CDR3: TGTGCCAGTAGCCTCAGGACGGGAGCTTTCTTT.

The chain couples TRBV20-1 to TRBJ2-1; 8 bases match TRBD2. The length of the CDR3 is 16 residues. CDR1 and CDR2 (germline): DFQATT, SNEGSKA (reference sequence). The V segment lost 4 bases and the J segment 6 bases; nucleotides outside the gene matches: 14. Here the CDR3 reads CSATRRRLAGSNEQFF. In DNA form, the CDR3 reads TGCAGTGCTACTAGGAGGAGGCTAGCGGGTTCCAATGAGCAGTTCTTC.